This TCR beta chain was captured in a study of blood T cell repertoires in COVID-19. About the study: T cells, B-cell-depleted T cells, or PBMCs supplied cDNA or gDNA.

Authors' methods: Estimation of nucleated cell counts relied on the amplification of reference gene primers. Generated by immunoSEQ multiplex PCR, the TCRdb table keeps only in-frame clones and is missing some. The V and J calls and clone size are taken from that table; D and trimming were inferred from the DNA. The table lists about 320,000 clones, under 90% of them singletons. Trimming stripped 2 bases from V and 9 bases from J, with 9 bases between. The CDR3 sequence is 12 residues long. Per germline, CDR1 MRHNA and CDR2 SNTAGT. V usage is TRBV6-4 and J usage is TRBJ2-3; D might be TRBD2 (6 bases). The material sequenced was PBMCs or T cells enriched from blood (not recorded which). The TCR was taken from a man between 60 and 75 years old who had recovered from COVID-19. The CDR3, as DNA: TGTGCCAGCAGTGACGTGGGGGGAACGCAGTATTTT. This encodes CASSDVGGTQYF.